The clone carrying this T cell receptor (beta chain) was detected only a few times. Its specificity is not known. This sample was included in a study of T-cell memory formation after mild COVID-19. The study's findings and limits: Most CD4+ clones that shrank were in CM and EM, while CD8+ ones turned up in EMRA. Clones that shrank (day 15 to 85) were balanced CD4/CD8, whereas later expanders leaned CD4+.

TCRdb independently ran MiXCR on the 5' RACE reads; one entry per CDR3 protein. In the table there are roughly 240,000 distinct CDR3 sequences, roughly 16% of which are singletons. V was pared by 2 bases and J by 1 base, with 17 bases between. This CDR3 spans 17 amino acids. CDR1 and CDR2 (germline): LGHNA, YSLEER. Sequencing was done on a sample of PBMCs or a T cell subset sorted from them (not recorded which). This sequence joins TRBV4-3 and TRBJ1-1; TRBD1 might be the D (5 bases). The receptor comes from a man aged 18 to 35 who had mild COVID-19 (a few samples of this study predate the infection). Cell type and time point are not known. The CDR3, as DNA: TGCGCCAGCAGCCAACCCAGAGGAAGGGACTCGAACACTGAAGCTTTCTTT. It encodes CASSQPRGRDSNTEAFF.